One and the same sample provided the 26 T cell receptor beta chains below, sequenced in a study of T cell repertoires in cytomegalovirus infection. MiXCR, applied by TCRdb to the reads, yields one record per CDR3 protein. The table lists about 500,000 distinct CDR3 sequences, about 33% of them singletons. These TCRs are of unknown antigen specificity. The sample in question was cultured PBMCs, obtained from culture after CMV antigen stimulation. The source of these receptors is a human donor in good health (CMV status not recorded). Some clones in this sample may be carry-over from other donors' samples.

The V gene is TRBV11-2, the J gene TRBJ1-2, with TRBD1 as a possible D gene (5 bases). The CDR3 has 14 residues. The V gene's germline CDR1 is SGHAT and CDR2 FQNNGV. V lost 5 bases to trimming and J lost 7 bases, with 17 bases between them. The CDR3 sequence is CASSQAGTIGGYTF. CDR3 bases: TGTGCCAGCAGCCAGGCAGGGACGATCGGTGGCTACACCTTC.

The rearrangement uses TRBV7-9 and TRBJ1-5; TRBD1 agrees at 10 bases. Trimming took 1 base from V and 9 from J; bases not matched to a gene: 9. This CDR3 spans 16 amino acids. The germline CDR1 and CDR2 sequences are SEHNR and FQNEAQ (reference sequence). CDR3 sequence: CASSLGTGQGKWPQHF. CDR3 bases: TGTGCCAGCAGCTTAGGGACGGGACAGGGGAAATGGCCCCAGCATTTT.

CDR3 in DNA: TGCAGTGCTAGGGTAGAGGCTAGTGTGCTCGAGCAGTACTTC. Translated, it gives CSARVEASVLEQYF. The chain uses TRBV20-1 and TRBJ2-7; D unresolved. The V end lost 3 bases, the J end lost 6 bases, and 18 bases lay between the germline ends. The CDR3 sequence is 14 residues long. The germline gives CDR1 DFQATT, CDR2 SNEGSKA (reference sequence).

This clonotype was picked up a small number of times. This CDR3 reads CASSRGPVVDEQFF. CDR3 coding DNA: TGTGCCAGCAGCAGGGGACCAGTTGTGGATGAGCAGTTCTTC. V usage is TRBV11-2 and J usage is TRBJ2-1; D is possibly TRBD1 or TRBD2 (5 bases each). This CDR3 is built from 14 residues. Germline V CDR1 and CDR2: SGHAT, FQNNGV. V was cut by 5 bases and J by 8 bases, with 16 bases left in between.

Notes on this clonotype: Sequence at one end of the junction differs from germline and may be a read error. The gene calls are TRBV6-1 and TRBJ1-4; D unresolved. Germline V CDR1 and CDR2: MNHNS, SASEGT. CDR3 length equals 11 residues. CDR3 DNA sequence: TGTGCCAGCAGTGACCCCCCGGCAGCCTCTTTT. This sequence encodes CASSDPPAASF.

The genes are TRBV2 and TRBJ2-4; a possible D gene is TRBD2 (6 bases). Germline V CDR1 and CDR2: SNHLY, FYNNEI. Trimming removed 6 bases at V and 6 bases at J, with 9 bases between. The CDR3 has 12 amino acids. This chain's CDR3 is CASRLGGNIQYF. DNA of the CDR3: TGTGCCAGCAGACTGGGGGGAAACATTCAGTACTTC.

CDR3 region: CASTFGLGTQPQHF. CDR3 DNA sequence: TGTGCCAGCACCTTCGGGTTGGGGACTCAGCCCCAGCATTTT. This rearrangement joins TRBV28 to TRBJ1-5; tentatively, D is TRBD1 (5 bases). The germline V gene has CDR1 MDHEN and CDR2 SYDVKM. Trimming took 7 bases from V and 6 from J, leaving 16 bases between them. This CDR3 region has 14 residues.

The chain employs TRBV4-1 and TRBJ1-2; 7 bases are shared with TRBD1. With V trimmed by 5 bases and J by 0 bases, 9 bases remained unmatched. CDR1 and CDR2 from the germline V gene are MGHRA and YSYEKL. There are 16 residues in the CDR3. As DNA, the CDR3 is TGCGCCAGCAGCACCCGGACAGGCCTTCCTAACTATGGCTACACCTTC. It is translated as CASSTRTGLPNYGYTF.

There are a few counts of this clonotype. The chain combines TRBV7-2 with TRBJ2-5; unclear D gene. CDR1 is SGHTA and CDR2 is FQGNSA in the germline V gene. The CDR3 contains 13 residues. The ends were cut back, 5 bases at V and 7 bases at J, with 14 bases in the middle. This CDR3 reads CASSQDWVGTQYF. The CDR3 coding sequence is TGTGCCAGCAGCCAAGACTGGGTGGGGACCCAGTACTTC. The complete variable domain, with remaining parts taken from reference TRBV7-2 and TRBJ2-5, reads GAGVSQSPSNKVTEKGKDVELRCDPISGHTALYWYRQSLGQGLEFLIYFQGNSAPDKSGLPSDRFSAERTGGSVSTLTIQRTQQEDSAVYLCASSQDWVGTQYFGPGTRLLVL.

V is TRBV6-2 or TRBV6-3 and J is TRBJ2-2; D possibly corresponds to TRBD1 (5 bases). Germline V gene lookup returns CDR1 MNHEY and CDR2 SVGEGT. The length of the CDR3 is 13 residues. V was clipped by 6 bases and J by 6 bases, with 11 bases between them. The CDR3: CASSGRVAGELFF. CDR3 DNA: TGTGCCAGCAGCGGCAGGGTAGCCGGGGAGCTGTTTTTT.

Details on this clonotype: This may come from a read error, since a much larger clone is one base off. The V and J genes are TRBV7-2 and TRBJ2-3; 7 nucleotides align to TRBD2. The V segment lost 5 bases and the J segment 2 bases; nucleotides outside the gene matches: 10. The CDR3 is made up of 16 amino acids. Germline V gene sequence: CDR1 SGHTA, CDR2 FQGNSA. CDR3 coding DNA: TGTGCCAGCAGCCTCAGGACTAGAGGGGTCACAGATACGCAGTATTTT. This codes for CASSLRTRGVTDTQYF.

The V call is TRBV5-4, the J call TRBJ1-1, with 7 bases that match TRBD1. The CDR3 is made up of 19 amino acids. V shed 2 bases and J 0 bases; nucleotides not matched to a gene: 16. Looked up from germline, CDR1 is SGHNT and CDR2 is YYREEE (reference sequence). CDR3 sequence reads: CASSFLPLNYRGLNTEAFF. The CDR3 nucleotides are TGTGCCAGCAGCTTCCTCCCACTTAATTACAGGGGCCTGAACACTGAAGCTTTCTTT.

This clonotype was detected only once. V and J are TRBV11-2 and TRBJ2-2; weak D call: TRBD2 (6 bases). The CDR3 contains 17 residues. Germline V gene sequence: CDR1 SGHAT, CDR2 FQNNGV. Trimming took 3 bases from V and 6 from J, leaving 20 bases between them. The chain's CDR3 is CASSFNRGLTRPGELFF. In DNA form, the CDR3 reads TGTGCCAGCAGCTTTAACCGGGGACTCACCCGCCCCGGGGAGCTGTTTTTT.

The chain is built from TRBV5-6 and TRBJ2-4; D possibly matches TRBD1 or TRBD2 (6 bases each). Trimming removed 4 bases at V and 12 bases at J, with 14 bases between. The germline V gene has CDR1 SGHDT and CDR2 YYEEEE. The CDR3 contains 12 residues. CDR3 region: CASSPGGTTQYF. CDR3 DNA: TGTGCCAGCAGCCCCGGGGGCACTACTCAGTACTTC. Variable domain in full (rest from reference TRBV5-6 and TRBJ2-4): DAGVTQSPTHLIKTRGQQVTLRCSPKSGHDTVSWYQQALGQGPQFIFQYYEEEERQRGNFPDRFSGHQFPNYSSELNVNALLLGDSALYLCASSPGGTTQYFGAGTRLSVL.

This clonotype was observed a few times. The chain uses TRBV23-1 and TRBJ2-1; 8 bases are a match to TRBD2. TRBV23-1 is annotated as an ORF whose role is uncertain. This CDR3 region has 17 residues. After removal of 0 bases from V and 5 bases from J, the junction contained 9 bases not matched to a gene. The CDR3 nucleotides read TGCGCCAGCAGTCAATCTTCGGTGGCGGGAGGAAACAATGAGCAGTTCTTC. Encoded protein: CASSQSSVAGGNNEQFF.

The V gene is TRBV7-6, the J gene TRBJ1-5, with D perhaps TRBD1 (5 bases). This CDR3 has 15 residues. Trimming cost V 1 base and J 7 bases, with 14 bases left between them. Germline loops: CDR1 SGHVS, CDR2 FNYEAQ. The CDR3 nucleotides are TGTGCCAGCAGCTTAGAATCAGGGTTAGGGCAGCCCCAGCATTTT. Translated: CASSLESGLGQPQHF.

This clonotype was detected only a few times. The chain is built from TRBV7-2 and TRBJ2-1; 11 bases line up with TRBD2. The J segment lost 2 bases and the V segment lost 4 bases, leaving 10 bases of the junction unmatched. Germline V lookup: CDR1 SGHTA, CDR2 FQGNSA. The CDR3 sequence is 18 residues long. Here the CDR3 DNA reads TGTGCCAGCAGCTCCGGTGGGCTAGCGGGAGGTGCCTACAATGAGCAGTTCTTC. Protein product: CASSSGGLAGGAYNEQFF. The full variable domain, rest sourced from reference TRBV7-2 and TRBJ2-1, is GAGVSQSPSNKVTEKGKDVELRCDPISGHTALYWYRQSLGQGLEFLIYFQGNSAPDKSGLPSDRFSAERTGGSVSTLTIQRTQQEDSAVYLCASSSGGLAGGAYNEQFFGPGTRLTVL.

The V gene is TRBV7-2, the J gene TRBJ2-5, with 9 bases that match TRBD1. Trimming removed 4 bases from V and 4 bases from J; junction bases left unmatched: 7. Per germline, CDR1 SGHTA and CDR2 FQGNSA. The CDR3 has 15 amino acids. The CDR3 DNA sequence: TGTGCCAGCAGCTCTAGGGTGGGACAGGGAGAGACCCAGTACTTC. Protein sequence: CASSSRVGQGETQYF.

This rearrangement joins TRBV7-2 to TRBJ2-7; either TRBD1 or TRBD2 may supply D (6 bases each). Germline V gives CDR1 SGHTA, CDR2 FQGNSA. The CDR3 runs 16 residues. The V gene lost 5 bases and the J gene lost 3 bases, with 20 bases spanning the gap. The CDR3 is CASSHPRGRGGYEQYF. In nucleotides, the CDR3 is TGTGCCAGCAGCCACCCACGGGGGCGAGGGGGCTACGAGCAGTACTTC.

This sequence joins TRBV6-2 or TRBV6-3 and TRBJ1-1, with 7 bases fitting TRBD1. Looked up from germline, CDR1 is MNHEY and CDR2 is SVGEGT. The V segment lost 5 bases and the J segment 3 bases; nucleotides outside the gene matches: 6. The CDR3 covers 14 residues. DNA of the CDR3: TGTGCCAGCAGTGTCGACAGGGTTGACACTGAAGCTTTCTTT. Residues: CASSVDRVDTEAFF.

The chain combines TRBV27 with TRBJ2-1, with D possibly being TRBD2 (5 bases). Germline loops: CDR1 MNHEY, CDR2 SMNVEV (reference sequence). CDR3 length equals 16 residues. Trimming took off 6 bases at V and 1 base at J, with 16 bases between the two ends. The DNA of the CDR3 is TGTGCCAGCAGCCTAGAGTGGGAGAGATCCTACAATGAGCAGTTCTTC. Translated, it gives CASSLEWERSYNEQFF.

The chain has TRBV28 and TRBJ2-5; 9 positions match TRBD1. V lost 6 bases, J lost 9 bases, and 5 bases stayed unmatched. CDR1 MDHEN and CDR2 SYDVKM come from the germline V gene. This CDR3 has 12 residues. CDR3: CASRTQGAAQYF. The DNA of the CDR3 is TGTGCCAGCAGGACACAGGGGGCGGCCCAGTACTTC.

This clonotype was counted only a few times. The chain recombines TRBV4-3 with TRBJ2-7; a weak D match, TRBD2 (6 bases). The CDR3 sequence is 13 residues long. The V end was cut by 4 bases, the J end by 9 bases, with 16 bases between. Germline CDR1 LGHNA, CDR2 YSLEER. CDR3 loop: CASSPATGVGQYF. The CDR3 DNA reads as TGCGCCAGCAGCCCAGCAACGGGGGTCGGGCAGTACTTC.

This clonotype was seen a handful of times. The chain employs TRBV7-2 and TRBJ2-5; 13 bases map to TRBD2. The germline gives CDR1 SGHTA, CDR2 FQGNSA. The CDR3 totals 16 residues. V gave up 6 bases and J gave up 5 bases; unmatched junction bases: 9. As DNA, the CDR3 is TGTGCCAGCAGACGAGGGACTAGCGGGATAACGGAGACCCAGTACTTC. Translation: CASRRGTSGITETQYF.

The V call is TRBV28, the J call TRBJ1-3, with 7 bases matching TRBD1. CDR3 length: 17 amino acids. The V and J ends lost 4 bases and 0 bases, in that order; junction bases with no gene match: 9. CDR1 and CDR2 from the germline V gene are MDHEN and SYDVKM. CDR3 residues: CASSSPGTAYSGNTIYF. In DNA form, the CDR3 reads TGTGCCAGCAGTTCCCCCGGGACAGCCTACTCTGGAAACACCATATATTTT.

The rearrangement joins TRBV5-1 to TRBJ2-2; 8 nucleotides agree with TRBD1. The V gene end was trimmed by 4 bases and the J gene end by 5 bases; junction bases not matched to a gene: 4. Germline CDR1 and CDR2: SGHRS and YFSETQ. There are 14 residues in the CDR3. CDR3 nucleotides: TGCGCCAGCAGCAGAAACAGGGGGACCGGGGAGCTGTTTTTT. Protein sequence: CASSRNRGTGELFF.